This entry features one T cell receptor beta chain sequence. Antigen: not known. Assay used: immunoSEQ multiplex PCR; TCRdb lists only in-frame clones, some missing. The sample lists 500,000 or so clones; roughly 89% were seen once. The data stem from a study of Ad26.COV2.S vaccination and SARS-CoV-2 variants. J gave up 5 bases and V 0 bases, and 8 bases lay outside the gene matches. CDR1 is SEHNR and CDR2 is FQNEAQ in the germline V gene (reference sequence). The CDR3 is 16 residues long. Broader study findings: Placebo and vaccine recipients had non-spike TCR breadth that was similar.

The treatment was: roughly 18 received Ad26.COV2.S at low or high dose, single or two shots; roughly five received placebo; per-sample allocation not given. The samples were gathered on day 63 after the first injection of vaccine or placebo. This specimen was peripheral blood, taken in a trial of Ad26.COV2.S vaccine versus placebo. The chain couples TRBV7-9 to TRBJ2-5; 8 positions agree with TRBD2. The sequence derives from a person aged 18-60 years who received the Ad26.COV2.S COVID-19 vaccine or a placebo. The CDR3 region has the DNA TGTGCCAGCAGCTTAGCAGCGGGGGCCGATAGGGAGACCCAGTACTTC. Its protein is CASSLAAGADRETQYF.